This T cell receptor (beta chain) was retrieved from a study of human thymus T cells. Profiled with immunoSEQ multiplex PCR; TCRdb holds only in-frame clones, not every one. The sample lists around 120,000 clones, around 94% occurring once. Notes on this clone: The antigen is undetermined.

Notes on the study in general: Thymic and blood repertoires seemed to show skewed V and J gene use.

Thymic tissue was derived from resections collected during corrective heart surgery. All donors were healthy Finnish infants who were undergoing corrective surgery to treat congenital heart defects. This CDR3 contains 14 residues. CDR1 is SQVTM and CDR2 is ANQGSEA in the germline V gene. Unmatched junction bases numbered 1, after V lost 4 bases and J lost 3 bases. The V call is TRBV29-1, the J call TRBJ2-1; 12 bases map to TRBD2. The sequence came from a boy under two years old with a congenital heart defect but otherwise immunologically healthy. Sequenced sample: thymus tissue. The CDR3 protein is CSVGLAGDYNEQFF. The CDR3 nucleotides read TGCAGCGTTGGACTAGCGGGGGACTACAATGAGCAGTTCTTC.